This T cell receptor beta chain was sequenced in a study of blood T cell repertoires in COVID-19. Overall study: The analysed material was cDNA or gDNA that came from T cells, B-cell-depleted T cells, or PBMCs.

Data came from immunoSEQ multiplex PCR; TCRdb stores just in-frame clones and leaves some out. The data show about 210,000 clones, 84% seen once. Everyone who took part was 18 to 89 years old, and they came from about two dozen US areas. Participants' reported clinical history set cohort assignment. Sequencing input: PBMCs or T cells enriched from blood (not recorded which). The TCR was taken from a woman in her twenties or thirties who had been exposed to COVID-19.

In DNA, the CDR3 is TGTGCCAGCAGCCCCCACCCACTAGCGGGGGGTTACAATGAGCAGTTCTTC. It codes for CASSPHPLAGGYNEQFF. The chain joins TRBV3-1 (or the pseudogene TRBV3-2) to TRBJ2-1; 12 bases fit TRBD2. Germline V lookup: CDR1 LGHDT, CDR2 YNNKEL (reference sequence). This CDR3 has 17 amino acids. V shed 4 bases and J 4 bases; nucleotides not matched to a gene: 8.